Listed below are T cell receptor beta chains from one sample, sequenced in a study of metastatic and nonmetastatic thyroid tumors. TCRdb ran MiXCR on the PCR reads. The sample holds roughly 13,000 clones; around a quarter are singletons and the top ten take roughly 18%. Sequencing was performed on tumor tissue. These receptors were collected from a female donor with papillary thyroid cancer or a benign thyroid nodule (not recorded which). Some clones in this sample may be carry-over from other donors' samples. Both conserved end residues are part of each CDR3. The D gene is left open where the match is weak. Clone size is not always given. Where it is, it says once, few, many or a class for expanded clones.

CDR3nt,CDR3aa,d_gene,abundance,v_gene,j_gene
TGTGCCAGCAGTTTAAGTGACAGGGGGTATGAAGCTTTCTTT,CASSLSDRGYEAFF,TRBD1,many,TRBV28,TRBJ1-1
TGTGCCAGCAGTTTACAGGCCGACGGAAACACCATATATTTT,CASSLQADGNTIYF,.,many,TRBV12-3/TRBV12-4,TRBJ1-3
TGCGCCAGCAGCTTGGAAATAGGGGTGGGTGATGAGCAGTTCTTC,CASSLEIGVGDEQFF,.,many,TRBV5-1,TRBJ2-1
TGTGCCAGCAGCTGGACCATCCGGGCTGACTATGGCTACACCTTC,CASSWTIRADYGYTF,.,.,TRBV7-8,TRBJ1-2
TGTGCCAGCAGCTTCGAGGGAATCCCCCAGCATTTT,CASSFEGIPQHF,.,many,TRBV7-9,TRBJ1-5
TGTGCCAGCAGTTCGCCGGGACAGGGGAATGAGCAGTTCTTC,CASSSPGQGNEQFF,TRBD1,.,TRBV11-3,TRBJ2-1
TGTGCCAGCAAGGACGTCGATAATTCACCCCTCCACTTT,CASKDVDNSPLHF,.,few,TRBV25-1,TRBJ1-6
TGTGCCACCAGTGAGGCTGGGGAAGATACGCAGTATTTT,CATSEAGEDTQYF,.,.,TRBV24-1,TRBJ2-3
TGTGCCAGCAGTGCACAGGCCTACGAGCAGTACTTC,CASSAQAYEQYF,.,medium-sized,TRBV2,TRBJ2-7
TGTGCCACCAACCCCCCAGGGGTGGCTGAAGCTTTCTTT,CATNPPGVAEAFF,.,medium-sized,TRBV6-1,TRBJ1-1
TGTGCCAGCAAATTTGAAGCAGGGGGCTTAGGGAACACCATATATTTT,CASKFEAGGLGNTIYF,TRBD1,few,TRBV6-1,TRBJ1-3
TGTGCCAGCAGGGCATTTGGGGGGGCGGAAGAGCAGTTCTTC,CASRAFGGAEEQFF,.,many,TRBV2,TRBJ2-1
TGCGCCAGCAGCCCGGTAACAGGGGGCCGAACTGAAGCTTTCTTT,CASSPVTGGRTEAFF,TRBD1,many,TRBV5-1,TRBJ1-1
TGTGCCAGTAGTATACTCCCGGGACAGGCTAACTACCAGCAGTACTTC,CASSILPGQANYQQYF,TRBD1,once,TRBV19,TRBJ2-7
TGCGCCAGCAGCCTGGACAGGTTGAACACTGAAGCTTTCTTT,CASSLDRLNTEAFF,TRBD1,.,TRBV4-1,TRBJ1-1
TGTGCCAGCAGTGAAGCGGGGGAGGGATACAATGAGCAGTTCTTC,CASSEAGEGYNEQFF,TRBD2,few,TRBV6-1,TRBJ2-1
TGTGCCAGCTCTCAAGGACAGTACAATGAGCAGTTCTTC,CASSQGQYNEQFF,.,many,TRBV18,TRBJ2-1
TGTGCCAGCAGTTACAATCGGGGGCTCCGAACCGGAAACACCATATATTTT,CASSYNRGLRTGNTIYF,.,.,TRBV6-2/TRBV6-3,TRBJ1-3
TGCGCCAGCAGCATTGGAATTATGGGGGGCCGAACGAACACTGAAGCTTTCTTT,CASSIGIMGGRTNTEAFF,.,once,TRBV5-1,TRBJ1-1
TGTGCCAGTAGTACGGACAGGCCGTCTGGTGGCTACACCTTC,CASSTDRPSGGYTF,TRBD1,medium-sized,TRBV19,TRBJ1-2
TGCGCCAGCAGCTTGGAGAGCTATGGCTACACCTTC,CASSLESYGYTF,.,once,TRBV5-1,TRBJ1-2
TGTGCCAGCAGCCCCGGAGGAGGCGAGCAGTACTTC,CASSPGGGEQYF,.,.,TRBV9,TRBJ2-7
TGTGCCAGCAGTTACCCGGACTACACTGAAGCTTTCTTT,CASSYPDYTEAFF,.,medium-sized,TRBV28,TRBJ1-1
TGCGCCAGCCAAGGCGCCAGGGGATCTGAGCAGTTCTTC,CASQGARGSEQFF,.,.,TRBV5-1,TRBJ2-1
TGTGCCAGCAGCCTCGGGACGGGGAAGAACACTGAAGCTTTCTTT,CASSLGTGKNTEAFF,.,once,TRBV11-2,TRBJ1-1
TGCGCCAGCAACCGGACCGCGGAAGGCTACACCTTC,CASNRTAEGYTF,.,few,TRBV10-1,TRBJ1-2
TGTGCCAGCAGTTTACGGACTAGCGGGGGATTAAATGAGCAGTTCTTC,CASSLRTSGGLNEQFF,TRBD2,many,TRBV27,TRBJ2-1
TGCGCCAGCAGCTCCGTAGCGGGGGCCTACGAGCAGTACTTC,CASSSVAGAYEQYF,TRBD2,medium-sized,TRBV5-1,TRBJ2-7
TGTGCCAGTAGGAGACAGGGGATGGTCGCTGAAGCTTTCTTT,CASRRQGMVAEAFF,TRBD1,.,TRBV19,TRBJ1-1
TGTGCCAGCAGCTTCCAGGGGAATCAGCCCCAGCATTTT,CASSFQGNQPQHF,.,.,TRBV6-2/TRBV6-3,TRBJ1-5
TGTGCCAGCAGTTACTCGCAAGGGACCATTCAACCCGGGGAGCTGTTTTTT,CASSYSQGTIQPGELFF,.,.,TRBV6-5,TRBJ2-2